Listed here are 17 T cell receptor beta chains from one sample, sequenced in a study of cytomegalovirus exposure and HLA in healthy donors. 13 Jbeta primers and 60 Vbeta primers were used for the PCR. Sequenced by immunoSEQ multiplex PCR; TCRdb stores in-frame clones only, minus some. The table records 310,000 or so clones, over 85% of them present only once. The sequencing sample was made of PBMCs. The source of these receptors is a woman aged 18-29 years in good health and CMV-seronegative.

V usage is TRBV5-1 and J usage is TRBJ1-1; 8 bases line up with TRBD1. Unmatched junction bases numbered 7, after V lost 6 bases and J lost 3 bases. The CDR3 sequence is 14 residues long. Germline V gene sequence: CDR1 SGHRS, CDR2 YFSETQ. CDR3 nucleotides: TGCGCCAGCATTAAGGACAGGGCGGACACTGAAGCTTTCTTT. The encoded protein is CASIKDRADTEAFF.

This chain connects TRBV19 to TRBJ2-5, with a tentative D call TRBD2 (5 bases). The ends were cut back, 2 bases at V and 1 base at J, with 8 bases in the middle. Germline loops: CDR1 LNHDA, CDR2 SQIVND (reference sequence). This CDR3 has 14 residues. DNA for the CDR3: TGTGCCAGTAGTATAAGCGGATTCCAAGAGACCCAGTACTTC. Encoded protein: CASSISGFQETQYF. The variable domain in full, completed from reference TRBV19 and TRBJ2-5, reads DGGITQSPKYLFRKEGQNVTLSCEQNLNHDAMYWYRQDPGQGLRLIYYSQIVNDFQKGDIAEGYSVSREKKESFPLTVTSAQKNPTAFYLCASSISGFQETQYFGPGTRLLVL.

V is TRBV7-9 and J is TRBJ1-1; the D is unclear. The CDR3 is made up of 13 amino acids. V lost 5 bases and J lost 0, with 7 bases in between. The V gene's germline CDR1 is SEHNR and CDR2 FQNEAQ (reference sequence). The CDR3 sequence: CASSGLLNTEAFF. DNA for the CDR3: TGTGCCAGCAGCGGACTTTTGAACACTGAAGCTTTCTTT.

The V and J genes are TRBV19 and TRBJ2-7, with 11 nucleotides matching TRBD2. Germline CDR1 reads LNHDA; CDR2 reads SQIVND (reference sequence). V lost 9 bases to trimming and J lost 5 bases; unmatched junction nucleotides: 9. CDR3 length equals 14 residues. The CDR3 here is CASQMTSGTHEQYF. CDR3 nucleotides: TGTGCCAGCCAAATGACTAGCGGGACCCACGAGCAGTACTTC.

This sequence joins TRBV5-1 and TRBJ2-7; TRBD1 matches 7 bases. Trimming cost V 5 bases and J 0 bases; bases outside gene matches: 14. Germline values: CDR1 SGHRS, CDR2 YFSETQ. CDR3 length: 17 amino acids. The CDR3 region has the DNA TGCGCCAGCAGTTCTTACCGGGACAGCGACTACTCCTACGAGCAGTACTTC. The encoded protein is CASSSYRDSDYSYEQYF.

This clone was detected a few times. In DNA form, the CDR3 reads TGTGCCAGCAGCTCAAAGCGGGGGGCCAACGGGGAGCTGTTTTTT. It is translated as CASSSKRGANGELFF. This chain joins TRBV7-2 and TRBJ2-2; 9 nucleotides agree with TRBD2. Germline V gene lookup returns CDR1 SGHTA and CDR2 FQGNSA. The CDR3 totals 15 residues. V lost 4 bases to trimming and J lost 7 bases; unmatched junction nucleotides: 7.

This clone was observed a handful of times. The chain couples TRBV10-1 to TRBJ2-1, with TRBD2 identical over 8 bases. Germline CDR1 and CDR2: WNHNN and SYGVQD (reference sequence). V lost 3 bases to trimming and J lost 5 bases; unmatched junction nucleotides: 6. The CDR3 is 15 residues long. CDR3 sequence (DNA): TGCGCCAGCAGTGAAGCGGGGGCCGAAAACAATGAGCAGTTCTTC. Translated, it gives CASSEAGAENNEQFF.

V gene TRBV5-6 combines with J gene TRBJ2-5; D remains ambiguous. This CDR3 is built from 12 residues. V was pared by 3 bases and J by 9 bases, with 12 bases between. From germline, CDR1 is SGHDT and CDR2 YYEEEE. In DNA form, the CDR3 reads TGTGCCAGCAGCTCCTTGACTTTACCCCAGTACTTC. It specifies CASSSLTLPQYF.

V is TRBV11-2 and J is TRBJ1-3; D perhaps matches TRBD1 (5 bases). Trimming took 4 bases from V and 3 from J, leaving 10 bases between them. Looked up from germline, CDR1 is SGHAT and CDR2 is FQNNGV. CDR3 length: 14 residues. CDR3: CASSWGDSGNTIYF. Written as DNA, the CDR3 is TGTGCCAGCAGCTGGGGGGATAGTGGAAACACCATATATTTT.

The V call is TRBV29-1, the J call TRBJ1-2; D is perhaps TRBD1 (6 bases). CDR1 SQVTM and CDR2 ANQGSEA come from the germline V gene. Trimming stripped 1 base from V and 4 bases from J, with 10 bases between. This CDR3 is 13 amino acids long. The CDR3 DNA is TGCAGCGTTGAAGTCACAGGGAGCTATGGCTACACCTTC. Amino acid sequence: CSVEVTGSYGYTF.

The CDR3 reads CASSQVGTGTEQYF. CDR3 bases: TGTGCCAGCAGCCAAGTTGGGACAGGGACCGAGCAGTACTTC. This chain joins TRBV14 and TRBJ2-7; 9 bases are a match to TRBD1. The V gene end was trimmed by 1 base and the J gene end by 6 bases; junction bases not matched to a gene: 4. Germline V gene sequence: CDR1 SGHDN, CDR2 FVKESK. This CDR3 is built from 14 residues.

For the CDR3, the DNA is TGTGCCAGCAGCCAGGGAGGTGGGGCGGGGGGCCAGAATGAGCAGTTCTTC. It is translated as CASSQGGGAGGQNEQFF. This sequence joins TRBV7-9 and TRBJ2-1; 8 bases agree with TRBD2. V trimming: 5 bases; J trimming: 7 bases; junction bases outside the gene matches: 16. CDR3 length: 17 amino acids. Germline V gene lookup returns CDR1 SEHNR and CDR2 FQNEAQ (reference sequence).

Concerning this clone: Other DNA sequences in this sample translate to the same CDR3. This chain connects TRBV5-4 to TRBJ1-1; 7 bases are shared with TRBD1. V gave up 2 bases and J gave up 2 bases; unmatched junction bases: 3. The V gene's germline CDR1 is SGHNT and CDR2 YYREEE (reference sequence). The CDR3 is 14 amino acids. The CDR3 sequence is CASSFGTDNTEAFF. In DNA form, the CDR3 reads TGTGCCAGCAGCTTTGGGACAGATAACACTGAAGCTTTCTTT.

This clone was seen a single time. The V gene is TRBV7-9, the J gene TRBJ1-1; D is unresolved. The V gene lost 8 bases and the J gene lost 3 bases, with 13 bases spanning the gap. Per germline, CDR1 SEHNR and CDR2 FQNEAQ (reference sequence). This CDR3 comprises 13 residues. The CDR3 DNA reads TGTGCCAGCTTGGAGTTGTCGGACACTGAAGCTTTCTTT. Translation gives CASLELSDTEAFF.

This clone has only one observation. The chain recombines TRBV25-1 with TRBJ2-1; D call uncertain. Trimming pared 2 bases from V and 6 bases from J, leaving 8 bases between. From germline, CDR1 is MGHDK and CDR2 SYGVNS. The CDR3 runs to 13 residues. The CDR3 bases are TGTGCCAGCAGTGAACCTTCTCCCAATGAGCAGTTCTTC. This codes for CASSEPSPNEQFF.

This sequence joins TRBV13 and TRBJ1-1; D is uncertain. The CDR3 sequence is 17 residues long. Germline V gene data show CDR1 as PRHDT and CDR2 as FYEKMQ (reference sequence). Deletions cut 4 bases from V and 1 base from J, with 19 bases between. CDR3 DNA sequence: TGTGCCAGCAGCTCCAGTCCGAGGTTTGGTAGGAACACTGAAGCTTTCTTT. It codes for CASSSSPRFGRNTEAFF.

V usage is TRBV5-1 and J usage is TRBJ1-3; D perhaps matches TRBD1 (5 bases). The V gene's germline CDR1 is SGHRS and CDR2 YFSETQ. V lost 0 bases and J lost 4, with 14 bases in between. The CDR3 is 16 amino acids. The CDR3 here is CASSLVWAGMGNTIYF. The CDR3 nucleotides are TGCGCCAGCAGCTTGGTCTGGGCAGGGATGGGAAACACCATATATTTT.